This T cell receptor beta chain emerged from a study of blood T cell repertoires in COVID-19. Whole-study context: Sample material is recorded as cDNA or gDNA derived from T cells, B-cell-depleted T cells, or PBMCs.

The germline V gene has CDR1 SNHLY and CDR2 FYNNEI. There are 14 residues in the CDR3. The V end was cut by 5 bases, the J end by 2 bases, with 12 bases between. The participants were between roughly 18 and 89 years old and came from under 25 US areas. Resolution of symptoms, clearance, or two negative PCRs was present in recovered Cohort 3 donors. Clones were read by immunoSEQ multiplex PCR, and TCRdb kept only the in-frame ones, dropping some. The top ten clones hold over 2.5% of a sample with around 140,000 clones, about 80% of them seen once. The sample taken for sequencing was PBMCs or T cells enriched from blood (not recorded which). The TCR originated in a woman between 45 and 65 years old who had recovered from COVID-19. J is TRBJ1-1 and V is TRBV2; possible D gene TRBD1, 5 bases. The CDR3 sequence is CASSTQGLNTEAFF. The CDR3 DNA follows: TGTGCCAGCAGTACCCAGGGTCTTAACACTGAAGCTTTCTTT.